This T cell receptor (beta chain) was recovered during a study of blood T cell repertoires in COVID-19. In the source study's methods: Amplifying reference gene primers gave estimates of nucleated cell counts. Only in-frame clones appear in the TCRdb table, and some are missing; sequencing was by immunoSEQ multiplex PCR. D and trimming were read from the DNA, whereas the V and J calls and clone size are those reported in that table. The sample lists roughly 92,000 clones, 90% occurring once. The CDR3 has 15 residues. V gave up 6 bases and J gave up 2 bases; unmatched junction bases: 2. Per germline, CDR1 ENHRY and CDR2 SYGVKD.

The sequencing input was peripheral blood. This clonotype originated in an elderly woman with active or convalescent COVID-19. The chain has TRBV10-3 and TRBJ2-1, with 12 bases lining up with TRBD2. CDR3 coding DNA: TGTGCCATCAGACCTAGCGGGAGGGCCTACAATGAGCAGTTCTTC. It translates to CAIRPSGRAYNEQFF.